Presented here are 3 T cell receptor beta chains from one specimen sequenced in a study of shared clonotypes between healthy human individuals. The repertoire was sequenced with immunoSEQ multiplex PCR; TCRdb's copy has only in-frame clones and lacks some. There are 550,000 to 700,000 clones in the sample; 60% to 75% occur only once, and around 1.7% lies in the top ten. The sequenced material came from memory CD4+ T cells sorted from blood. Subset meaning: CD45RA-negative fraction. The receptor set was obtained from a woman in her twenties or thirties in good health.

Notes on this clone: Possible read error: a much larger clone is one base away. The rearrangement joins TRBV6-6 to TRBJ2-3; tentative D call: TRBD1 (6 bases). Germline values: CDR1 MNHNY, CDR2 SVGAGI (reference sequence). Deletions cut 6 bases from V and 0 bases from J, with 7 bases between. This CDR3 has 13 residues. The CDR3 loop reads CASRGQSTDTQYF. CDR3 sequence (DNA): TGTGCCAGCAGAGGACAGAGCACAGATACGCAGTATTTT.

A single count supports this clone. This sequence joins TRBV7-3 and TRBJ2-3; 12 nucleotides align to TRBD2. The CDR3 has 16 residues. V gave up 3 bases and J gave up 5 bases; unmatched junction bases: 6. Germline V gene lookup returns CDR1 SGHTA and CDR2 FQGTGA. The CDR3 loop reads CASSLRGLAGQDTQYF. CDR3 coding DNA: TGTGCCAGCAGCTTGAGAGGACTAGCGGGACAAGATACGCAGTATTTT.

This rearrangement joins TRBV11-2 to TRBJ1-4, with unresolved D. Trimming pared 1 base from V and 7 bases from J, leaving 10 bases between. This CDR3 is 14 amino acids long. The germline V gene encodes CDR1 SGHAT and CDR2 FQNNGV. CDR3 coding DNA: TGTGCCAGCAGCTTAGTCTTGATGGGTGAAAAACTGTTTTTT. Protein: CASSLVLMGEKLFF.